One TCR beta chain is described in this entry. Germline V lookup: CDR1 SGDLS, CDR2 YYNGEE. The CDR3 loop spans 13 amino acids. Trimming left V 6 bases short and J 5 bases short, with 14 bases between. This record comes from a study of blood T cell repertoires in COVID-19. Study details: The origin of the acute and convalescent COVID-19 samples was the United States, Italy and Spain. Sources were T cells, B-cell-depleted T cells, or PBMCs; the material itself was cDNA or gDNA.

How the authors handled the data: Estimation of nucleated cell counts relied on the amplification of reference gene primers. The data were produced by immunoSEQ multiplex PCR, yet TCRdb's version contains in-frame clones alone and is incomplete. From that table come the V and J calls and clone size; the DNA was used to work out D and trimming. Here the sample spans 95,000 to 110,000 clones, roughly nine tenths being singletons. Sequencing was performed on peripheral blood. The receptor was derived from a human donor in a cohort sampled during active COVID-19. The chain employs TRBV9 and TRBJ1-1, with a weak D call TRBD1 (5 bases). This CDR3 reads CASTQGEATEAFF. CDR3 in DNA: TGTGCCAGCACTCAAGGGGAGGCTACTGAAGCTTTCTTT.